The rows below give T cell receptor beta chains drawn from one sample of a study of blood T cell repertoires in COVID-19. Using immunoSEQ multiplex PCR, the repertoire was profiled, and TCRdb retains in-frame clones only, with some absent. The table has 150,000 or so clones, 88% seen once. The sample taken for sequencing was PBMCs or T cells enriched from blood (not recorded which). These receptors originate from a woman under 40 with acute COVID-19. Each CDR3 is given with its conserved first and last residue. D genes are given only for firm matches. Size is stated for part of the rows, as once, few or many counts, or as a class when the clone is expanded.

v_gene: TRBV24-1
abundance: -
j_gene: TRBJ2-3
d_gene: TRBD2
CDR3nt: TGTGCCACCAGTGGCACTAGCGGGAGGGCTTTATTTGCGGATACGCAGTATTTT
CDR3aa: CATSGTSGRALFADTQYF

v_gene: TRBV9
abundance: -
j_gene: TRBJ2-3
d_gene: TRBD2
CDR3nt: TGTGCCAGCAGCGTAGCTCTCCGGACTAGCGGGAGCAGCACAGATACGCAGTATTTT
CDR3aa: CASSVALRTSGSSTDTQYF

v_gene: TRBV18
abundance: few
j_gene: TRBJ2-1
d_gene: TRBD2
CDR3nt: TGTGCCAGCTCACCACCGTTCGGACTAGCGGGAGTCCGTTGGCATGAGCAGTTCTTC
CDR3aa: CASSPPFGLAGVRWHEQFF

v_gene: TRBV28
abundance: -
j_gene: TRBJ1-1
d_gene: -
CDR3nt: TGTGCCAGCAGTTTATCTAGGGACATATCGGCTTTCTTT
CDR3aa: CASSLSRDISAFF

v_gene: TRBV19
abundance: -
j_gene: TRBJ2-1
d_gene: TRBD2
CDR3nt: TGTGCCAGTGTCCTAGCGGGAGGGGATGAGCAGTTCTTC
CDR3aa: CASVLAGGDEQFF

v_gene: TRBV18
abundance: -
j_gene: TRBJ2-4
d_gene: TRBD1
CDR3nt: TGTGCCAGCTCACCGGGGACAGGGAACATTCAGTACTTC
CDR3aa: CASSPGTGNIQYF

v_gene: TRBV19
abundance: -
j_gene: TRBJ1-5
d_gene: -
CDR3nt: TGTGCCAGTAGTCCCTACCCTGAGCAAGTTCGACCCCAGCATTTT
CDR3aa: CASSPYPEQVRPQHF

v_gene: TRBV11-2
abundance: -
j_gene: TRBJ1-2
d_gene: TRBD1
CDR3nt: TGTGCCAGCAGCTTAGATTATGGGGGACAGAACTATGGCTACACCTTC
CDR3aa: CASSLDYGGQNYGYTF

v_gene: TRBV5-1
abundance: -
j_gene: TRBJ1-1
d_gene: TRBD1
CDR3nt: TGCGCCAGCAGCCCAGGTGGACAGGGGGCGTCGGAAGCTTTCTTT
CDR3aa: CASSPGGQGASEAFF

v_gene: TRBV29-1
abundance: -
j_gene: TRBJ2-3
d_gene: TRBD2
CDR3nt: TGCAGCGTGGGGGGACTAGCGGGACCTATCCCTAGCACAGATACGCAGTATTTT
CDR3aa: CSVGGLAGPIPSTDTQYF

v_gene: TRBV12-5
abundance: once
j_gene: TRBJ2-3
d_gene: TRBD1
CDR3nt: TGTGCTAGTGGACCCGGGACAGGGCGTACGCAGTATTTT
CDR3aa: CASGPGTGRTQYF

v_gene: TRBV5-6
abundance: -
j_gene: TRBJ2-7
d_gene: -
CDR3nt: TGTGCCAGCAGCTCCCTTCCGGGCGAGCAGTACTTC
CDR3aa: CASSSLPGEQYF

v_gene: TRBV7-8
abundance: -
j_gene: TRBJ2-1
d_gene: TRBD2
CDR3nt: TGTGCCAGCAGCTTAGTAGCGGGAGGTTGGAATGAGCAGTTCTTC
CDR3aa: CASSLVAGGWNEQFF

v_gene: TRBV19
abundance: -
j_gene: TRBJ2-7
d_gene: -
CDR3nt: TGTGCCAGTAGATTTCGGGACACCGGGGTATCCTACGAGCAGTACTTC
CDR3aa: CASRFRDTGVSYEQYF

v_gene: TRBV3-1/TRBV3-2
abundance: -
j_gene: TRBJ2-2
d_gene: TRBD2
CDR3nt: TGTGCCAGCAGCCAAGAACGGGAGGGCCTCACCGGGGAGCTGTTTTTT
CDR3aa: CASSQEREGLTGELFF

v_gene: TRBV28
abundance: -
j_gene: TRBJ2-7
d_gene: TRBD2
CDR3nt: TGTGCCAGCACCGGACTAGCGGGAGTGAAGTACTTC
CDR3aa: CASTGLAGVKYF

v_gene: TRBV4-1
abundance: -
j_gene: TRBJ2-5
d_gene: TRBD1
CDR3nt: TGCGCCAGCAGCCTCGGGACAGTGGGACGGGAGACCCAGTACTTC
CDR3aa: CASSLGTVGRETQYF

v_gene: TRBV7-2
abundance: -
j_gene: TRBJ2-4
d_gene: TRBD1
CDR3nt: TGTGCCAGCAGCTTATGGGACAGGGGAACCAAAAACATTCAGTACTTC
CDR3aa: CASSLWDRGTKNIQYF

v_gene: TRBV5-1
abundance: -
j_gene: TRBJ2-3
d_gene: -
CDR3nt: TGCGCCAGCAGCTTGGAACTAGCACGCACAGATACGCAGTATTTT
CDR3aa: CASSLELARTDTQYF

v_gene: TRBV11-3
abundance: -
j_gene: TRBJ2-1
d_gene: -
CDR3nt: TGTGCCAGCAGCTCGGACAATGAGCAGTTCTTC
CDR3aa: CASSSDNEQFF

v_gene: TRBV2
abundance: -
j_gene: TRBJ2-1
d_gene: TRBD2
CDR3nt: TGTGCCACCCGACTAGCGGCGAACAATGAGCAGTTCTTC
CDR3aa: CATRLAANNEQFF

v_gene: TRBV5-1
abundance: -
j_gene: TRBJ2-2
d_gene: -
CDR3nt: TGCGCCAGCAGCCCGGACCCTAGCAGCGGGGAGCTGTTTTTT
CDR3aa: CASSPDPSSGELFF

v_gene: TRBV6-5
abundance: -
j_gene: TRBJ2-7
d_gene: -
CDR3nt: TGTGCCAGCAGTTACGAGGTCGGAGCCTACGAGCAGTACTTC
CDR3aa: CASSYEVGAYEQYF

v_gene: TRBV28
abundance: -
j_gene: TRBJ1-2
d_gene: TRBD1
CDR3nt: TGTGCCAGCAGCCTTCACCTCCTAAAGACAGGGTCTGGCTACACCTTC
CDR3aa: CASSLHLLKTGSGYTF

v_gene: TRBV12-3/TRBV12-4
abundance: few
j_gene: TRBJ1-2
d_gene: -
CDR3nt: TGTGCCAGCAGTTTAGGCAGGGACTATGGCTACACCTTC
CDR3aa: CASSLGRDYGYTF

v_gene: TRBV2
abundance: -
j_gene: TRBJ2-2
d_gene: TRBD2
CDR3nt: TGTGCCAGCACTGGACTAGCGGGAACGCTCGCGAACACCGGGGAGCTGTTTTTT
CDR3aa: CASTGLAGTLANTGELFF

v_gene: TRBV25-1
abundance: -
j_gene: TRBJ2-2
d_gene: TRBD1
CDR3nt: TGTGCCAGCCATACCGGGACAGGAGACACCGGGGAGCTGTTTTTT
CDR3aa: CASHTGTGDTGELFF

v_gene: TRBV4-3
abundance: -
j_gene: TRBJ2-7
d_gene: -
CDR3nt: TGCGCCAGCAGCCAAGGCTTGGCCAGGGCAAGCTCCTACGAGCAGTACTTC
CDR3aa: CASSQGLARASSYEQYF

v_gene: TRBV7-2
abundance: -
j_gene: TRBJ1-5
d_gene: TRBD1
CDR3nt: TGTGCCAGCAGCCTTGGACAGGGAGATCAGCCCCAGCATTTT
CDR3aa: CASSLGQGDQPQHF

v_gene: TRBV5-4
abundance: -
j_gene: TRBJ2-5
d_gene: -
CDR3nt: TGTGCCAGCAGCTCTCAAGAGACCCAGTACTTC
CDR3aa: CASSSQETQYF

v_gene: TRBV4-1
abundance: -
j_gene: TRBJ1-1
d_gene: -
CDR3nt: TGCGCCAGCAGAAACCGGGGGGATGGCACTGAAGCTTTCTTT
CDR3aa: CASRNRGDGTEAFF

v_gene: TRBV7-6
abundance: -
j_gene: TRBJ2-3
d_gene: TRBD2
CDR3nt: TGTGCCAGCAGCTTAGCGGGGGGGTCAGTTGCGGTCAGCACAGATACGCAGTATTTT
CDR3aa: CASSLAGGSVAVSTDTQYF

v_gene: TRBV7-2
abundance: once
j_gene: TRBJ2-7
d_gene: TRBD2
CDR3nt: TGTGCCAGCAGCTTAGGGGCGGGGAGGGAACGAGGGTACGAGCAGTACTTC
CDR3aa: CASSLGAGRERGYEQYF